The source of this TCR beta chain is a study of T cell responses to AZD1222 COVID-19 vaccine. Study results and limitations: Repertoire collection took place solely once the T cell response had peaked.

As to this clone: The antigen remains undetermined.

Generated by immunoSEQ multiplex PCR, the TCRdb table keeps only in-frame clones and is missing some. The sample records roughly 100,000 clones, more than 75% being singletons. The germline V gene has CDR1 SGHTA and CDR2 FQGTGA. Trimming cost V 3 bases and J 0 bases, with 15 bases left between them. The CDR3 has 18 amino acids. The sequencing here drew on peripheral blood, taken on day 0 of AZD1222 vaccination. The receptor was isolated from an adult in good health. This chain connects TRBV7-3 to TRBJ2-6; possibly TRBD1 for D (5 bases). CDR3 amino acids: CASSFPVGQLSGANVLTF. The CDR3 DNA is TGTGCCAGCAGCTTCCCAGTCGGACAACTCTCTGGGGCCAACGTCCTGACTTTC.